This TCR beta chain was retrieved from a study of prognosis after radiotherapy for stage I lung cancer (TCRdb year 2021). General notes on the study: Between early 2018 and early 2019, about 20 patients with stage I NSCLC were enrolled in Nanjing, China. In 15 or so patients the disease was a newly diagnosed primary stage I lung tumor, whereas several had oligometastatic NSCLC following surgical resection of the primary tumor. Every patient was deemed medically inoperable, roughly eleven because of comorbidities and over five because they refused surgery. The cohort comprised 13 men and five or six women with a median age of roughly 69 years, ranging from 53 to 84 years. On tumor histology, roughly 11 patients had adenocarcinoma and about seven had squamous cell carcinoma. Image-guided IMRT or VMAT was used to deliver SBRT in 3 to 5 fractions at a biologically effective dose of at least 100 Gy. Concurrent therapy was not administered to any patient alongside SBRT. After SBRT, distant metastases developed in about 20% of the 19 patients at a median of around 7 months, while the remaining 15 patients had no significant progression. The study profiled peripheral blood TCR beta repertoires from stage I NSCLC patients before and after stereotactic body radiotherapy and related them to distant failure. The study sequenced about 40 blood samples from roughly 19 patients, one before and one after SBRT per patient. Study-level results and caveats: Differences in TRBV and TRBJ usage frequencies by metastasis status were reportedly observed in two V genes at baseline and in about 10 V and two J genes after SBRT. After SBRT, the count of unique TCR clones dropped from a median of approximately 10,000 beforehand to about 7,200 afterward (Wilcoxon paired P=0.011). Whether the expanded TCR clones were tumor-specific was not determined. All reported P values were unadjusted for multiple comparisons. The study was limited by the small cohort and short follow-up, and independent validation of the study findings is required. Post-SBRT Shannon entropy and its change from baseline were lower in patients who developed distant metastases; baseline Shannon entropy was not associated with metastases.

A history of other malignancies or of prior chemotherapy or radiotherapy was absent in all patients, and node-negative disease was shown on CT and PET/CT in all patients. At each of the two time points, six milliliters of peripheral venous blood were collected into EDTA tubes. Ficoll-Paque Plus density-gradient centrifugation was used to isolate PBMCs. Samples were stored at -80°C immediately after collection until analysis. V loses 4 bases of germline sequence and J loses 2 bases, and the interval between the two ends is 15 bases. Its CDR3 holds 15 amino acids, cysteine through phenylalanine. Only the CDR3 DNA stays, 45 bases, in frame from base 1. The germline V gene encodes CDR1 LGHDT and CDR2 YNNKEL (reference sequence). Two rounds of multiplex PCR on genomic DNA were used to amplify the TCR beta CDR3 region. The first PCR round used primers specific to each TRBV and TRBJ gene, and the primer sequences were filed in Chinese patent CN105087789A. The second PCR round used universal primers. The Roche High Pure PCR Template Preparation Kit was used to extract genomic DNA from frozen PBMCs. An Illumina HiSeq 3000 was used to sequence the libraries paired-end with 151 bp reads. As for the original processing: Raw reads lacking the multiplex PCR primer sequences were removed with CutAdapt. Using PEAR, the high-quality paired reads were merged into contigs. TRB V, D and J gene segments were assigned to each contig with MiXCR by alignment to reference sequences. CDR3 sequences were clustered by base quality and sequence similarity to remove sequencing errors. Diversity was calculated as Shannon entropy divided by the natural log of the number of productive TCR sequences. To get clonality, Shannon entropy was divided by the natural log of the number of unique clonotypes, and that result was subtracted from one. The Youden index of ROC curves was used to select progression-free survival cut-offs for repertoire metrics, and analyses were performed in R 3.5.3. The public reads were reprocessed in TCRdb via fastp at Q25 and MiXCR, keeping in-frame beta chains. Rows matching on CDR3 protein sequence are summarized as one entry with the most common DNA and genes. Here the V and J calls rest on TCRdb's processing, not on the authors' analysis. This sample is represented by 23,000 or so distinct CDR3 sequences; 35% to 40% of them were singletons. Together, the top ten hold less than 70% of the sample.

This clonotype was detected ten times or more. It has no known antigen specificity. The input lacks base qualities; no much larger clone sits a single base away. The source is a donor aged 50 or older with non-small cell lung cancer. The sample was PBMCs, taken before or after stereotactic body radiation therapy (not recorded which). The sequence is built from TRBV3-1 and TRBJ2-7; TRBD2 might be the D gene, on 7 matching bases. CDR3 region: CASSPGGLVTYEQYF. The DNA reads TGTGCCAGCAGCCCCGGGGGGCTAGTTACCTACGAGCAGTACTTC.